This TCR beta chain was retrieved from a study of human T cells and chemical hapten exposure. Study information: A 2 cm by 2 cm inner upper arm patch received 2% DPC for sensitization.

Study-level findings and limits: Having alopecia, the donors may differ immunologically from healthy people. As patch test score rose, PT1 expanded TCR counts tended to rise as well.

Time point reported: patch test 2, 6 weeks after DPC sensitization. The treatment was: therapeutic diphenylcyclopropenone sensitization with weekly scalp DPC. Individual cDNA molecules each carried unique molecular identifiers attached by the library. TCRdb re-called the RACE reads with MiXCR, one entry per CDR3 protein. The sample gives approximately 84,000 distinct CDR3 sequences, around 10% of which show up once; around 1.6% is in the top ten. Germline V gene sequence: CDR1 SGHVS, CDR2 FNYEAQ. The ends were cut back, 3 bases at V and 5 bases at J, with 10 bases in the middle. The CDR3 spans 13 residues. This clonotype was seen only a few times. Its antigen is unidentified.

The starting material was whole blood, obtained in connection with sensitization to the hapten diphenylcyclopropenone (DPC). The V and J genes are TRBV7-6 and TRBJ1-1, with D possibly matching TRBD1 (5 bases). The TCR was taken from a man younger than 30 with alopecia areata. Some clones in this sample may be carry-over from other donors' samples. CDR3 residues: CASSFGGGTEAFF. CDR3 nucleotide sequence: TGTGCCAGCAGCTTCGGGGGAGGGACTGAAGCTTTCTTT.